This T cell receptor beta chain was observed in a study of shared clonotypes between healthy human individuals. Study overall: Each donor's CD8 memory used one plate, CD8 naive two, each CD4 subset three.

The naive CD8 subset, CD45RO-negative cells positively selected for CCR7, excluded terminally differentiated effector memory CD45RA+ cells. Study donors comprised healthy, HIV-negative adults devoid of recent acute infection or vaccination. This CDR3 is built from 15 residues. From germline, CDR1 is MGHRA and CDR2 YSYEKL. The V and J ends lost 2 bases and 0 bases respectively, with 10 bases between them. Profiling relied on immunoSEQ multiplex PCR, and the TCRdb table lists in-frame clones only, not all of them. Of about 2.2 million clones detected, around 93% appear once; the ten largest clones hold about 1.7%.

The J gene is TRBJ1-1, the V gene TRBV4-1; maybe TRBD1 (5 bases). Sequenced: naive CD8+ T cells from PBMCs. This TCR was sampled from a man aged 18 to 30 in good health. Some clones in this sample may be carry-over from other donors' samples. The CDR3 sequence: CASSQPTAMNTEAFF. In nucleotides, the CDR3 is TGCGCCAGCAGCCAACCGACAGCAATGAACACTGAAGCTTTCTTT.